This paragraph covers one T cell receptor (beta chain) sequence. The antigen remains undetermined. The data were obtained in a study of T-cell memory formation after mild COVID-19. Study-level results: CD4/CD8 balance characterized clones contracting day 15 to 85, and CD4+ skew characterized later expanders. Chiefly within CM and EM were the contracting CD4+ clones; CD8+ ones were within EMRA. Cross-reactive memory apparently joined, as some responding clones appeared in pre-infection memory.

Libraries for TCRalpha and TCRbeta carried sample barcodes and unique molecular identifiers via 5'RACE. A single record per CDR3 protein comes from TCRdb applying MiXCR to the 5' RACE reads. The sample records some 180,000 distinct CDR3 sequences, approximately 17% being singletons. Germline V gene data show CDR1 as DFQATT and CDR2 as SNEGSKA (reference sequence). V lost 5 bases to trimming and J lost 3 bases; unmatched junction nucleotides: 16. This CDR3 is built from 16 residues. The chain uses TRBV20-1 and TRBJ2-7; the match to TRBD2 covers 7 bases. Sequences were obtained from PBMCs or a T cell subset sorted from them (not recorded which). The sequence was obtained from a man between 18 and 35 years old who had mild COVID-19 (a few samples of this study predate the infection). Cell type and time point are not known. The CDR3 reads CSAPGGGGRAGYEQYF. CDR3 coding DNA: TGCAGTGCTCCGGGCGGCGGGGGACGAGCGGGCTACGAGCAGTACTTC.